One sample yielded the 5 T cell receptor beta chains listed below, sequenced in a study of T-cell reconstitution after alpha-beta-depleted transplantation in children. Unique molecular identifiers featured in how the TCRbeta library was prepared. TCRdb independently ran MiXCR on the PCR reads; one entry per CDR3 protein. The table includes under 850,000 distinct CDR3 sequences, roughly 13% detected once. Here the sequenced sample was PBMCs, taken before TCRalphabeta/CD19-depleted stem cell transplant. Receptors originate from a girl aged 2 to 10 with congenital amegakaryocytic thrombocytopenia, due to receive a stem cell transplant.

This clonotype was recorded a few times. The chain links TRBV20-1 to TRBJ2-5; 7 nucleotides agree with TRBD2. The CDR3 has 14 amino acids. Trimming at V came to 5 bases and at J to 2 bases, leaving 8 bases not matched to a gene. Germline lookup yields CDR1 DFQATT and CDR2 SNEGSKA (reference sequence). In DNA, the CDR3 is TGCAGTGCTCCCACAGCTAGCGGACAAGAGACCCAGTACTTC. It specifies CSAPTASGQETQYF.

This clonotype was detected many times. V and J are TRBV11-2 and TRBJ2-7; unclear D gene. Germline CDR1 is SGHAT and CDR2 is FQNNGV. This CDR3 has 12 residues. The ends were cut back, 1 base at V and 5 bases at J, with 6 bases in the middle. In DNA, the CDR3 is TGTGCCAGCAGCTTAGGGCTAAACGAGCAGTACTTC. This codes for CASSLGLNEQYF.

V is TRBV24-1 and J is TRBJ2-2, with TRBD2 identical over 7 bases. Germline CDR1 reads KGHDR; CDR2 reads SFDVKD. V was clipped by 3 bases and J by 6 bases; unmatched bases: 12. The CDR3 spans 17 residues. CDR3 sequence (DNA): TGTGCCACCAGTGATAGACCGAGAGCGGGATCGTCCGGGGAGCTGTTTTTT. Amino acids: CATSDRPRAGSSGELFF.

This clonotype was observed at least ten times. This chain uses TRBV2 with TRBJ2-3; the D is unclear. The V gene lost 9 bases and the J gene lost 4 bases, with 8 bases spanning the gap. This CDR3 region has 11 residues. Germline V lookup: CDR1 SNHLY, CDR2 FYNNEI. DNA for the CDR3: TGTGCCAGACTTGACTCAGATACGCAGTATTTT. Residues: CARLDSDTQYF.

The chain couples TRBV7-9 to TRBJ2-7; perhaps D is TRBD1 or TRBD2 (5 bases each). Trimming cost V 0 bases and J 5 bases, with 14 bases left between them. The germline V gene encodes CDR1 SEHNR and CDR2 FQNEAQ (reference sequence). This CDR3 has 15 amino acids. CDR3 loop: CASSLAPLQEDEQYF. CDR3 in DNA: TGTGCCAGCAGCTTAGCTCCCTTACAGGAGGACGAGCAGTACTTC.